The 25 T cell receptor beta chains presented below share a single source sample, sequenced in a study of OX40 agonist ivuxolimab in advanced cancers. Here immunoSEQ multiplex PCR was the method, and the copy in TCRdb shows in-frame clones only, minus some. The sample shows around 51,000 clones, around 81% of them seen only once. The sequences come from CD4+ or CD8+ T cells sorted from blood, collected in a trial of the OX40 agonist ivuxolimab. All receptors come from an adult with an advanced solid tumor such as melanoma, head and neck, liver or kidney cancer.

In its sample, this clone was seen once. The chain carries TRBV11-2 and TRBJ1-2; 12 positions agree with TRBD1. The CDR3 runs 17 residues. Germline CDR1 reads SGHAT; CDR2 reads FQNNGV. V shed 5 bases, J shed 6 bases, and the junction held 13 bases outside the gene matches. The CDR3 DNA reads as TGTGCCAGCAGCCCTACATGGGCGGGGACAGGGGGCGATGGCTACACCTTC. Its protein is CASSPTWAGTGGDGYTF.

The CDR3 region has the DNA TGTGCCAGTATGAACAGGGGAGGTCAGCCCCAGCATTTT. Its translation: CASMNRGGQPQHF. V usage is TRBV19 and J usage is TRBJ1-5; 7 bases line up with TRBD1. CDR1 is LNHDA, CDR2 SQIVND, per germline (reference sequence). The CDR3 is 13 amino acids. V was clipped by 7 bases and J by 6 bases; unmatched bases: 6.

The chain employs TRBV6-6 and TRBJ1-5; perhaps TRBD1 as D (6 bases). The CDR3 length is 14 residues. Germline values: CDR1 MNHNY, CDR2 SVGAGI (reference sequence). Deletions cut 7 bases from V and 8 bases from J, with 18 bases between. The CDR3 bases are TGTGCCAGCACCAATAACAGGGTCGTGGAGCCCCAGCATTTT. Translating it yields CASTNNRVVEPQHF.

The chain couples TRBV27 to TRBJ2-2; D is possibly TRBD1 (6 bases). CDR3 length equals 14 residues. The V gene's germline CDR1 is MNHEY and CDR2 SMNVEV (reference sequence). V was shortened by 6 bases and J by 1 base, with 9 bases between the two germline ends. For the CDR3, the DNA is TGTGCCAGCAGGACGACAGGGAACACCGGGGAGCTGTTTTTT. Translating it yields CASRTTGNTGELFF.

This clone rates as medium-sized. CDR3 sequence reads: CSVQSQGNTGELFF. For the CDR3, the DNA is TGCAGCGTACAGTCACAGGGGAACACCGGGGAGCTGTTTTTT. The chain joins TRBV29-1 to TRBJ2-2; a weak D match, TRBD1 (6 bases). With 6 bases removed from V and 1 base from J, the gap between germline ends came to 12 bases. The V gene's germline CDR1 is SQVTM and CDR2 ANQGSEA. The CDR3 spans 14 residues.

The chain recombines TRBV5-6 with TRBJ2-7; TRBD1 is a possible D gene (6 bases). Germline CDR1 and CDR2: SGHDT and YYEEEE. Trimming cost V 7 bases and J 0 bases, with 17 bases left between them. The length of the CDR3 is 15 residues. CDR3 nucleotides: TGTGCCAGCTCATGGCAGGGGACCAACTCCTACGAGCAGTACTTC. Its translation is CASSWQGTNSYEQYF.

The gene calls are TRBV7-7 and TRBJ2-1; TRBD1 matches 12 bases. Germline CDR1 reads SSHAT; CDR2 reads FNYEAQ (reference sequence). J gave up 10 bases and V 2 bases, and 9 bases lay outside the gene matches. The CDR3 extends over 16 amino acids. CDR3 in amino acids: CASSLWAGQGAQEQFF. The DNA for the CDR3 is TGTGCCAGCAGCTTATGGGCGGGACAGGGGGCGCAGGAGCAGTTCTTC.

The gene calls are TRBV4-2 and TRBJ2-2, with 10 positions matching TRBD2. V shed 4 bases, J shed 6 bases, and the junction held 11 bases outside the gene matches. This CDR3 is built from 17 residues. Germline values: CDR1 LGHNA, CDR2 YNFKEQ. The CDR3 is CASSLNLAGGGAGELFF. Here the CDR3 DNA reads TGTGCCAGCAGCCTCAACTTAGCGGGGGGCGGGGCCGGGGAGCTGTTTTTT.

This chain joins TRBV27 and TRBJ2-7, with 9 positions matching TRBD1. CDR1 MNHEY and CDR2 SMNVEV come from the germline V gene (reference sequence). The ends lost 0 bases at V and 4 bases at J; junction bases unmatched: 7. The length of the CDR3 is 16 residues. The CDR3 sequence: CASSLSAGTGIYEQYF. CDR3 nucleotide sequence: TGTGCCAGCAGTTTATCGGCCGGGACAGGGATATACGAGCAGTACTTC.

The chain combines TRBV6-5 with TRBJ2-7, with D maybe TRBD2 (5 bases). Germline values: CDR1 MNHEY, CDR2 SVGAGI. Trimming pared 0 bases from V and 7 bases from J, leaving 13 bases between. This CDR3 region has 14 residues. CDR3 amino acids: CASSYSRSSGEQYF. The CDR3 DNA follows: TGTGCCAGCAGTTACTCGAGGAGTTCGGGGGAGCAGTACTTC.

The CDR3 loop is CASSPHFASYEQYF. CDR3 nucleotide sequence: TGTGCCAGCAGCCCCCACTTTGCGTCCTACGAGCAGTACTTC. This rearrangement joins TRBV7-9 to TRBJ2-7; the D is unclear. The V and J ends lost 5 bases and 1 base respectively, with 12 bases between them. CDR1 and CDR2 (germline): SEHNR, FQNEAQ (reference sequence). This CDR3 spans 14 amino acids.

The chain is built from TRBV5-1 and TRBJ1-6; 7 nucleotides line up with TRBD1. The CDR3 sequence is 16 residues long. V dropped 1 base and J dropped 9; count of bases not matched to a gene: 10. Germline V CDR1 and CDR2: SGHRS, YFSETQ. CDR3 sequence reads: CASSLLGTDGGSPLHF. The CDR3 DNA reads as TGCGCCAGCAGCTTGTTGGGGACAGATGGAGGTTCACCCCTCCACTTT.

V and J are TRBV5-1 and TRBJ2-2; 8 bases line up with TRBD1. V shed 0 bases and J 5 bases; nucleotides not matched to a gene: 12. CDR1 is SGHRS, CDR2 YFSETQ, per germline. The CDR3 has 18 amino acids. The CDR3 bases are TGCGCCAGCAGCTTGGGGTCCCGGACAGGGCGATGGACCGGGGAGCTGTTTTTT. It encodes CASSLGSRTGRWTGELFF. Using reference TRBV5-1 and TRBJ2-2 for the parts outside the CDR3, the full variable domain is KAGVTQTPRYLIKTRGQQVTLSCSPISGHRSVSWYQQTPGQGLQFLFEYFSETQRNKGNFPGRFSGRQFSNSRSEMNVSTLELGDSALYLCASSLGSRTGRWTGELFFGEGSRLTVL.

The gene calls are TRBV5-4 and TRBJ2-7; 11 bases fit TRBD1. This CDR3 has 14 amino acids. The V gene's germline CDR1 is SGHNT and CDR2 YYREEE (reference sequence). After removal of 3 bases from V and 6 bases from J, the junction contained 5 bases not matched to a gene. The CDR3 loop is CASSSGQGAGEQYF. The CDR3 DNA follows: TGTGCCAGCAGCTCCGGACAGGGGGCGGGCGAGCAGTACTTC.

This clone has a handful of counts. The J gene is TRBJ1-2, the V gene TRBV5-1, with D unclear. The germline gives CDR1 SGHRS, CDR2 YFSETQ. V was cut by 4 bases and J by 3 bases, with 13 bases left in between. The CDR3 is 14 amino acids. The CDR3 DNA reads TGCGCCAGCAGCCCCTCTGACGGACACTATGGCTACACCTTC. Its protein product is CASSPSDGHYGYTF.

The chain carries TRBV6-5 and TRBJ2-3; 7 bases line up with TRBD1. Germline CDR1 and CDR2: MNHEY and SVGAGI. V dropped 1 base and J dropped 4; count of bases not matched to a gene: 5. This CDR3 has 15 residues. The CDR3 loop reads CASSYFGTVADTQYF. Written as DNA, the CDR3 is TGTGCCAGCAGTTACTTCGGGACAGTCGCAGATACGCAGTATTTT.

The J gene is TRBJ2-2, the V gene TRBV5-5, with 8 bases lining up with TRBD1. Germline values: CDR1 SGHKS, CDR2 YYEKEE (reference sequence). V dropped 9 bases and J dropped 5; count of bases not matched to a gene: 3. The CDR3 totals 12 residues. As DNA, the CDR3 is TGTGCCACGAACAGGGGGACCGGGGAGCTGTTTTTT. Protein sequence: CATNRGTGELFF.

The genes are TRBV7-6 and TRBJ2-6; D possibly corresponds to TRBD1 (6 bases). The V gene lost 4 bases and the J gene lost 4 bases, with 11 bases spanning the gap. Germline assignment: CDR1 SGHVS and CDR2 FNYEAQ. The CDR3 has 15 amino acids. The CDR3 reads CASSSQGGGANVLTF. CDR3 in DNA: TGTGCCAGCAGCTCACAGGGTGGCGGGGCCAACGTCCTGACTTTC.

The V call is TRBV10-3, the J call TRBJ2-7; perhaps TRBD1 as D (6 bases). Germline V gives CDR1 ENHRY, CDR2 SYGVKD. This CDR3 comprises 12 residues. V lost 2 bases to trimming and J lost 4 bases, with 6 bases between them. The CDR3 spells CAISEQGYEQYF. CDR3 bases: TGTGCCATCAGTGAGCAGGGGTACGAGCAGTACTTC.

This rearrangement joins TRBV6-5 to TRBJ2-4, with 8 bases aligning to TRBD2. Germline CDR1 reads MNHEY; CDR2 reads SVGAGI. V lost 6 bases, J lost 8 bases, and 9 bases stayed unmatched. The CDR3 consists of 14 residues. CDR3 in amino acids: CASRKQRGTDIQYF. In DNA, the CDR3 is TGTGCCAGCAGGAAACAGCGGGGGACGGACATTCAGTACTTC.

CDR3 sequence reads: CASSESTLNSPLHF. The CDR3 DNA is TGTGCCAGCAGTGAGAGTACACTGAATTCACCCCTCCACTTT. This chain joins TRBV6-5 and TRBJ1-6; D is uncertain. Between the trimmed V and J ends, which lost 5 bases and 7 bases, there was a span of 12 bases. CDR3 size: 14 residues. CDR1 and CDR2 from the germline V gene are MNHEY and SVGAGI.

This clone has a single count. The chain combines TRBV11-3 with TRBJ2-5; either TRBD1 or TRBD2 may fit D (5 bases each). V gave up 1 base and J gave up 5 bases, with 8 bases separating them. Germline-derived CDR1 and CDR2 are SGHNT and YENEEA. This CDR3 comprises 13 residues. DNA for the CDR3: TGTGCCAGCAGCTTAGTTTGGGGGGAGACCCAGTACTTC. It yields the protein CASSLVWGETQYF.

The chain is built from TRBV7-2 and TRBJ1-2; D is possibly TRBD1 (5 bases). The V end lost 6 bases, the J end lost 8 bases, and 13 bases lay between the germline ends. This CDR3 is built from 12 residues. The germline V gene has CDR1 SGHTA and CDR2 FQGNSA. The CDR3 DNA is TGTGCCAGCAGTCAAACCGGGGCCGGCTACACCTTC. Translating gives CASSQTGAGYTF.

This sequence joins TRBV5-1 and TRBJ2-5; maybe TRBD2 (5 bases). CDR3 size: 13 residues. CDR1 is SGHRS, CDR2 YFSETQ, per germline. V lost 1 base to trimming and J lost 2 bases, with 6 bases between them. CDR3 region: CASSLPGQETQYF. The CDR3, as DNA: TGCGCCAGCAGCTTGCCGGGGCAAGAGACCCAGTACTTC. The variable domain in full, with the rest retrieved from reference TRBV5-1 and TRBJ2-5, is KAGVTQTPRYLIKTRGQQVTLSCSPISGHRSVSWYQQTPGQGLQFLFEYFSETQRNKGNFPGRFSGRQFSNSRSEMNVSTLELGDSALYLCASSLPGQETQYFGPGTRLLVL.

The rearrangement links TRBV7-6 to TRBJ2-2; perhaps TRBD2 as D (5 bases). Trimming stripped 5 bases from V and 8 bases from J, with 15 bases between. CDR1 is SGHVS and CDR2 is FNYEAQ in the germline V gene. The CDR3 loop spans 14 amino acids. The CDR3 protein is CASSPVTSSGELFF. Here the CDR3 DNA reads TGTGCCAGCAGCCCCGTTACTAGTTCGGGGGAGCTGTTTTTT. Drawing the rest from reference TRBV7-6 and TRBJ2-2, the complete variable domain is GAGVSQSPRYKVTKRGQDVALRCDPISGHVSLYWYRQALGQGPEFLTYFNYEAQQDKSGLPNDRFSAERPEGSISTLTIQRTEQRDSAMYRCASSPVTSSGELFFGEGSRLTVL.